Included here is one TCR beta chain sequence, with context. This CDR3 is built from 13 residues. The germline CDR1 and CDR2 sequences are SNHLY and FYNNEI. The V end lost 4 bases, the J end lost 6 bases, and 12 bases lay between the germline ends. This sample was taken from a study of blood T cell repertoires in COVID-19. TCRdb's copy holds only in-frame clones and misses some; the assay was immunoSEQ multiplex PCR. This sample has about 130,000 clones, with about 86% found just once. Sequencing was carried out using peripheral blood. The TCR sequence derives from a woman aged 45-59 years with acute or convalescent COVID-19. This sequence joins TRBV2 and TRBJ1-2; D is unclear. The CDR3 DNA sequence: TGTGCCAGCAGTGTCCGTCCCGGGGATGGCTACACCTTC. Its translation is CASSVRPGDGYTF.